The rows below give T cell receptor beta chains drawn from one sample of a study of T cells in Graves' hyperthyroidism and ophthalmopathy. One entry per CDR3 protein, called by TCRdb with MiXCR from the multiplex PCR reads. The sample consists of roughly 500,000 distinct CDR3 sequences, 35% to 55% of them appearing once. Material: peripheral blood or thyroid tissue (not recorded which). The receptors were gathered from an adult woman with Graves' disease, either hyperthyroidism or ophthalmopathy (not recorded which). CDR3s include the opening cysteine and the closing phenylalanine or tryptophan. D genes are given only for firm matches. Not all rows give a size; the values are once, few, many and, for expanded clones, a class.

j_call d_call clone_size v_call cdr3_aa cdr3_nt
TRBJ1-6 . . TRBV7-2 CASRGRVGSPLHF TGTGCCAGCAGGGGGCGCGTCGGTTCACCCCTCCACTTT
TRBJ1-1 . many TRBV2 CASRPGQNTEAFF TGTGCCAGCAGGCCGGGACAGAACACTGAAGCTTTCTTT
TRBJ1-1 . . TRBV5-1 CASRGIAFF TGCGCCAGTAGGGGGATAGCTTTCTTT
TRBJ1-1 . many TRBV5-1 CASSLEPANTEAFF TGCGCCAGCAGCTTGGAGCCAGCGAACACTGAAGCTTTCTTT
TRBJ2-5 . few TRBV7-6 CASSSASGAVETQYF TGTGCCAGCAGCTCGGCGTCGGGGGCGGTGGAGACCCAGTACTTC
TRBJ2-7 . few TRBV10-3 CAISSPEGEQYF TGTGCCATCAGTAGTCCGGAGGGGGAGCAGTACTTC
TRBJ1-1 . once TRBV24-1 CATSDSANTEASF TGTGCCACCAGTGATTCAGCGAACACTGAAGCTTCCTTT
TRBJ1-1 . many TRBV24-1 CATRAGPENTEAFF TGTGCCACCAGGGCTGGGCCGGAGAACACTGAAGCTTTCTTT
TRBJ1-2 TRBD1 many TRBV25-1 CASRQGYGYTF TGTGCCAGCCGACAGGGCTATGGCTACACCTTC
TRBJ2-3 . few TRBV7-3 CASSLGSPPDTQYF TGTGCCAGCAGCTTAGGAAGCCCGCCAGATACGCAGTATTTT
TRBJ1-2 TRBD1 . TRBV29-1 CSVEEEGARGYTF TGCAGCGTTGAAGAGGAGGGGGCGCGGGGCTACACCTTC
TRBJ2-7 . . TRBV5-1 CASSLSLGSISYEQYF TGCGCCAGCAGCTTGTCTCTGGGAAGCATTAGCTACGAGCAGTACTTC
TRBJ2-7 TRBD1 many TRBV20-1 CSASGQGYEQYF TGCAGTGCTAGCGGACAGGGTTACGAGCAGTACTTC
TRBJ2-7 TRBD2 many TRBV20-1 CSASRLAGRDEQYF TGCAGTGCTTCCCGCCTAGCGGGGAGGGACGAGCAGTACTTC
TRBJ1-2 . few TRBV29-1 CSLGRADYGYTF TGCAGCTTGGGGAGGGCGGACTATGGCTACACCTTC
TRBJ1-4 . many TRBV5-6 CASSLNWAVGDEKLFF TGTGCCAGCAGCTTGAATTGGGCCGTGGGGGATGAAAAACTGTTTTTT
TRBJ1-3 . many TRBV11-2 CASSSSGSSGNTIYF TGTGCCAGCAGCTCCTCCGGGTCCTCTGGAAACACCATATATTTT
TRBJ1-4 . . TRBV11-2 CASSLEGASNEKLFF TGTGCCAGCAGCTTAGAGGGGGCGTCAAATGAAAAACTGTTTTTT
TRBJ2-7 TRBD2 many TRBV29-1 CSVITGTSNYEQYF TGCAGCGTTATAACCGGGACTAGCAACTACGAGCAGTACTTC
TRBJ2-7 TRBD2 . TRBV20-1 CSARGGRADNEQYF TGCAGTGCTAGGGGCGGGAGGGCCGACAATGAGCAGTACTTC
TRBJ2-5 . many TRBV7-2 CASSLDVETQYF TGTGCCAGCAGCTTAGACGTCGAGACCCAGTACTTC
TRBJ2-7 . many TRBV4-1 CASSQAPVGDEQYF TGCGCCAGCAGCCAAGCCCCCGTCGGGGACGAGCAGTACTTC
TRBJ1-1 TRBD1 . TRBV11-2 CASSLMGQMNTEAFF TGTGCCAGCAGCTTAATGGGACAGATGAACACTGAAGCTTTCTTT
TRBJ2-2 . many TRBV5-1 CASSFTGTHPGELFF TGCGCCAGCAGCTTTACAGGGACACATCCAGGGGAGCTGTTTTTT
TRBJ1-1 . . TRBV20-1 CSARGLAEAFF TGCAGTGCTAGAGGGCTTGCTGAAGCTTTCTTT
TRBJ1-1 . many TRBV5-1 CASSLVGGENTEAFF TGCGCCAGCAGCTTGGTAGGGGGGGAGAACACTGAAGCTTTCTTT
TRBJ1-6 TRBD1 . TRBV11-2 CASSQTGAHNSPLHF TGTGCCAGCAGCCAGACAGGGGCCCATAATTCACCCCTCCACTTT
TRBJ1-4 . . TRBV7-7 CASSPGGLGEKLFF TGTGCTAGCAGCCCCGGCGGCCTTGGGGAAAAACTGTTTTTT
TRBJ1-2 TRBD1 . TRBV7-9 CASSSRQGSYGYTF TGTGCCAGCAGCTCTCGACAGGGAAGCTATGGCTACACCTTC
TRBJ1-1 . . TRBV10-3 CAIRAPSSTEAFF TGTGCCATCAGGGCACCTAGCTCCACTGAAGCTTTCTTT
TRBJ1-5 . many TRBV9 CASSVGRSNQPQHF TGTGCCAGCAGCGTAGGTCGGAGCAATCAGCCCCAGCATTTT
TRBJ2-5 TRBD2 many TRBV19 CASRKTSGIETQYF TGTGCCAGTAGGAAGACTAGCGGGATTGAGACCCAGTACTTC
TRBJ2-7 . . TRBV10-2 CASRETGRAVGEQYF TGCGCCAGCAGAGAAACAGGGAGGGCCGTCGGCGAGCAGTACTTC
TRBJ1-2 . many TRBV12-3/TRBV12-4 CASSHSSNYGYTF TGTGCCAGCAGCCACTCGTCTAACTATGGCTACACCTTC
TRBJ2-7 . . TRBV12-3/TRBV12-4 CASSPRQDLDEQYF TGTGCCAGCAGTCCCCGACAGGATTTAGACGAGCAGTACTTC
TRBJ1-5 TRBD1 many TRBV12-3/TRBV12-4 CASKDRGDQPQHF TGTGCCAGCAAGGACAGGGGCGATCAGCCCCAGCATTTT
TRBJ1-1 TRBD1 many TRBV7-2 CASSLRTGRETEAFF TGTGCCAGCAGCTTAAGGACAGGCCGAGAAACTGAAGCTTTCTTT
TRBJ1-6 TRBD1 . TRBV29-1 CSVEEDGGTANSPLHF TGCAGCGTTGAAGAGGATGGTGGGACAGCTAATTCACCCCTCCACTTT
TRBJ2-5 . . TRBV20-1 CSARSGRAGQPQYF TGCAGTGCTAGATCAGGGCGGGCGGGTCAGCCCCAGTACTTC
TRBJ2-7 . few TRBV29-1 CSVVGDYSEQYF TGCAGCGTGGTGGGGGATTACTCCGAGCAGTACTTC
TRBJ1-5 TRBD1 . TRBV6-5 CASRGQGAAQPQHF TGTGCCAGCAGAGGACAGGGGGCAGCTCAGCCCCAGCATTTT
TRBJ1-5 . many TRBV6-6 CASSYLPHQPQHF TGTGCCAGCAGTTACTTGCCACATCAGCCCCAGCATTTT
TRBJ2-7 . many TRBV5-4 CASSSGALQGVWEQYF TGTGCCAGCAGCTCTGGGGCATTACAGGGAGTGTGGGAGCAGTACTTC
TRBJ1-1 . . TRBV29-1 CSVRSGVSTEAFF TGCAGCGTTAGATCAGGGGTGAGCACTGAAGCTTTCTTT
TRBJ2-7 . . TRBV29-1 CSVSGSRGEQYF TGCAGCGTTAGTGGGAGCAGGGGTGAGCAGTACTTC
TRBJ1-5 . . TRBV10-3 CAISETDYYSNQPQHF TGTGCCATCAGTGAGACGGACTATTATAGCAATCAGCCCCAGCATTTT
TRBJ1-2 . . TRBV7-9 CASSSVVNYGYTF TGTGCCAGCAGCTCAGTGGTTAACTATGGCTACACCTTC
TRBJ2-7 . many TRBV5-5 CASSYVYYEQYF TGTGCCAGCAGCTACGTCTACTACGAGCAGTACTTC
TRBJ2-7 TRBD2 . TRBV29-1 CSVDEAGMPYEQYF TGCAGCGTTGATGAAGCGGGAATGCCCTACGAGCAGTACTTC
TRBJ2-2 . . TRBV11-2 CASLGWRVNTGELFF TGTGCCAGCTTGGGGTGGAGAGTGAACACCGGGGAGCTGTTTTTT
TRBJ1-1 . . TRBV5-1 CASSLGASQGTEAFF TGCGCCAGCAGCTTGGGGGCCTCCCAGGGCACTGAAGCTTTCTTT
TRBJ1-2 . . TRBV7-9 CASSLEPGPNYGYTF TGTGCCAGCAGCTTGGAACCAGGACCCAACTATGGCTACACCTTC
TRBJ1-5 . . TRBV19 CASSILENQPQHF TGTGCCAGTAGTATCCTGGAGAATCAGCCCCAGCATTTT
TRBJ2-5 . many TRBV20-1 CSASAALAQYF TGCAGTGCTAGTGCCGCGTTAGCCCAGTACTTC
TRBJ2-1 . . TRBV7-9 CASSPRVADATYNEQFF TGTGCCAGCAGCCCCCGGGTGGCAGACGCTACCTACAATGAGCAGTTCTTC
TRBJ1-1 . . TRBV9 CASSRRPGTGGEAFF TGTGCCAGCAGCCGAAGACCTGGAACTGGAGGTGAAGCTTTCTTT
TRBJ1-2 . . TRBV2 CASSEIDYGYTF TGTGCCAGCAGTGAGATCGACTATGGCTACACCTTC
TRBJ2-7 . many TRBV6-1 CATPPGPPREQYF TGTGCCACCCCACCGGGGCCTCCCCGGGAGCAGTACTTC
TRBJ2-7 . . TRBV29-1 CSVYLGYEQYF TGCAGCGTGTACCTTGGTTACGAGCAGTACTTC
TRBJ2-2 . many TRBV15 CATSRDSGGTGELFF TGTGCCACCAGCAGAGATTCCGGGGGCACCGGGGAGCTGTTTTTT